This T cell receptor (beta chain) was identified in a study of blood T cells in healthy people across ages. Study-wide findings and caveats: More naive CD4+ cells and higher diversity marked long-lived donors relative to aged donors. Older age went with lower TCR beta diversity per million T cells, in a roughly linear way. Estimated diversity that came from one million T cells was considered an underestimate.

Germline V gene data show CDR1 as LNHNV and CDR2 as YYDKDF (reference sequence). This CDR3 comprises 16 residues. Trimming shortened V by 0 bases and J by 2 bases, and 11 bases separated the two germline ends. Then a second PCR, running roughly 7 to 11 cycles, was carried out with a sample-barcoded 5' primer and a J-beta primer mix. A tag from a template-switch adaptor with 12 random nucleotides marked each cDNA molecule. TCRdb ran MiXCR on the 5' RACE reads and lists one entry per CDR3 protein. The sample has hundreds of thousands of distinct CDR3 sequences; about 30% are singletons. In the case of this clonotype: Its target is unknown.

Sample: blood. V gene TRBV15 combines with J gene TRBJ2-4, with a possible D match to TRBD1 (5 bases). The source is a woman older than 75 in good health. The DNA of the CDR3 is TGTGCCACCAGCAGAGATCCTCAGGGTTCCAAAAACATTCAGTACTTC. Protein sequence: CATSRDPQGSKNIQYF.